Below, one T cell receptor beta chain is given with its context. This entry is derived from a study of blood T cell repertoires in COVID-19. Turning to the study itself: The analysed material was cDNA or gDNA that came from T cells, B-cell-depleted T cells, or PBMCs.

Clones were read by immunoSEQ multiplex PCR, and TCRdb kept only the in-frame ones, dropping some. The profile shows a few hundred thousand clones, 80% of them singletons. Trimming shortened V by 1 base and J by 7 bases, and 8 bases separated the two germline ends. CDR3 length: 13 amino acids. Germline CDR1 reads LNHDA; CDR2 reads SQIVND (reference sequence). The sequence came from a human donor in a cohort sampled during active COVID-19. The genes are TRBV19 and TRBJ2-1, with D perhaps matching TRBD1 (6 bases). The sequenced material came from peripheral blood. The CDR3 bases are TGTGCCAGTAGTATAGTAAGGGGGAATGAGCAGTTCTTC. Amino acids: CASSIVRGNEQFF.